The source of this TCR beta chain is a study of T cell clones after liver transplantation. Overall study context: Post-transplant blood was tracked for graft-donor-reactive T cell clones identified in a pre-transplant mixed lymphocyte reaction. Until 12-24 months post-transplant, subjects got standard immunosuppression and no induction. Study-wide findings and caveats: The donor-reactive repertoire was only partly measurable in two subjects, lacking donor cells.

Worth noting for this clone: The antigen remains undetermined.

TCRdb keeps only in-frame clones here, not all; method: immunoSEQ multiplex PCR. The sample has 50,000 or so clones, about 90% seen once. The CDR3 contains 12 residues. The ends were cut back, 4 bases at V and 0 bases at J, with 3 bases in the middle. Germline assignment: CDR1 MGHDK and CDR2 SYGVNS. This chain joins TRBV25-1 and TRBJ1-1, with no clear D. Material: CD8+ T cells from blood, obtained 12 months after liver transplant. The TCR comes from a human patient who received a liver transplant. Some T cells could come from the graft donor. CDR3 loop: CASSVMNTEAFF. CDR3 sequence (DNA): TGTGCCAGCAGTGTCATGAACACTGAAGCTTTCTTT.